The present T cell receptor beta chain was sequenced within a study of T cells in localized non-small cell lung cancer. TCRdb keeps only in-frame clones here, not all; method: immunoSEQ multiplex PCR. The sample yields approximately 9,000 clones, about 91% seen once. Points from the study as a whole: Across samples, adjacent lung featured a median roughly 50 of the top 100 tumor clones.

J gave up 7 bases and V 0 bases, and 13 bases lay outside the gene matches. The germline gives CDR1 LGHNA, CDR2 YNFKEQ. The CDR3 loop spans 18 amino acids. Concerning this clone itself: What it binds is unknown.

This specimen was peripheral blood, taken before any cancer treatment. The chain carries TRBV4-2 and TRBJ2-4; TRBD2 matches 9 bases. The TCR was taken from a woman aged 40-75 years with stage I squamous cell lung carcinoma. Here the CDR3 reads CASSQDTGGGAGTNIQYF. CDR3 in DNA: TGTGCCAGCAGCCAAGATACCGGCGGGGGGGCCGGAACCAACATTCAGTACTTC.